This passage covers 23 T cell receptor beta chains from one sample sequenced in a study of PD-L1 blockade in urothelial cancer. Specified time point: pretreatment peripheral blood. Assay used: immunoSEQ multiplex PCR; TCRdb lists only in-frame clones, some missing. The sample consists of tens of thousands of clones, 84% of them appearing once. The sample here was PBMCs, taken around atezolizumab (anti-PD-L1) treatment. These TCRs come from a woman aged 70-85 years with urothelial cancer.

This chain links TRBV5-5 with TRBJ1-2; TRBD1 aligns across 8 bases. This CDR3 is built from 16 residues. The ends lost 2 bases at V and 4 bases at J; junction bases unmatched: 10. Germline V CDR1 and CDR2: SGHKS, YYEKEE (reference sequence). The CDR3 sequence is CASSFNSGDRSYGYTF. DNA for the CDR3: TGTGCCAGCAGCTTTAACTCAGGGGACAGGTCCTATGGCTACACCTTC.

J is TRBJ2-5 and V is TRBV5-6, with D maybe TRBD2 (6 bases). V lost 2 bases and J lost 6, with 11 bases in between. The CDR3 runs 13 residues. In germline, CDR1 is SGHDT, CDR2 YYEEEE. The CDR3 nucleotides are TGTGCCAGCAGCTTTCTAGCGCGGCAGACCCAGTACTTC. Translation: CASSFLARQTQYF.

The genes are TRBV10-1 and TRBJ2-3; D not certain. The CDR3 spans 14 residues. The V end lost 1 base, the J end lost 2 bases, and 7 bases lay between the germline ends. Per germline, CDR1 WNHNN and CDR2 SYGVQD (reference sequence). This CDR3 reads CASSEWAVTDTQYF. The CDR3 bases are TGCGCCAGCAGTGAGTGGGCAGTCACAGATACGCAGTATTTT.

V is TRBV28 and J is TRBJ2-7; TRBD2 matches 7 bases. The germline CDR1 and CDR2 sequences are MDHEN and SYDVKM. V lost 2 bases and J lost 4; bases outside the gene matches: 2. The CDR3 consists of 13 residues. CDR3 nucleotide sequence: TGTGCCAGCAGTTTAGGGCGGGAGTACGAGCAGTACTTC. Translated, it gives CASSLGREYEQYF.

In this sample, this clone turned up once. V is TRBV7-2 and J is TRBJ2-2, with TRBD1 matching over 7 bases. The germline V gene encodes CDR1 SGHTA and CDR2 FQGNSA. J lost 5 bases, V lost 7 bases, and 10 bases had no gene match. The CDR3 consists of 15 residues. In nucleotides, the CDR3 is TGTGCCAGCAAGTCCGGGACAGCAAGAACCGGGGAGCTGTTTTTT. Translating gives CASKSGTARTGELFF.

In DNA, the CDR3 is TGTGCCAGCAGCTTAGATGTGGCCTCTGGGGCCAACGTCCTGACTTTC. This sequence encodes CASSLDVASGANVLTF. V usage is TRBV11-2 and J usage is TRBJ2-6; D gene ambiguous. Per the germline V gene, CDR1 is SGHAT and CDR2 is FQNNGV. V shed 0 bases and J shed 0 bases, with 6 bases lying between them. The CDR3 totals 16 residues.

The rearrangement uses TRBV4-2 and TRBJ1-4, with 7 bases lining up with TRBD1. CDR3 length equals 16 residues. V was clipped by 0 bases and J by 8 bases; unmatched bases: 9. Germline CDR1 and CDR2: LGHNA and YNFKEQ. CDR3 protein: CASSQDRGGEGEKLFF. The DNA for the CDR3 is TGTGCCAGCAGCCAAGATAGAGGGGGCGAGGGGGAAAAACTGTTTTTT.

This clone has a count of ten or more. J is TRBJ2-3 and V is TRBV5-4; 13 bases align to TRBD2. With V trimmed by 3 bases and J by 1 base, 5 bases remained unmatched. This CDR3 region has 17 residues. The germline V gene encodes CDR1 SGHNT and CDR2 YYREEE (reference sequence). The chain's CDR3 is CASSSLGTSGGTDTQYF. CDR3 coding DNA: TGTGCCAGCAGCTCCCTCGGGACTAGCGGGGGCACAGATACGCAGTATTTT.

J is TRBJ2-7 and V is TRBV19; 9 positions match TRBD2. Germline-derived CDR1 and CDR2 are LNHDA and SQIVND (reference sequence). J was trimmed by 1 base and V by 8 bases; bases with no gene match: 9. The CDR3 sequence is 15 residues long. DNA for the CDR3: TGTGCCAGTCAGCAAGCGGGAGGATTATCCTACGAGCAGTACTTC. Translated: CASQQAGGLSYEQYF.

The chain links TRBV14 to TRBJ1-5, with TRBD1 matching over 11 bases. Germline lookup yields CDR1 SGHDN and CDR2 FVKESK. V shed 0 bases and J 2 bases; nucleotides not matched to a gene: 6. The CDR3 runs 18 residues. The CDR3 loop is CASSQEDRGPPGNQPQHF. CDR3 nucleotide sequence: TGTGCCAGCAGCCAAGAGGACAGGGGGCCGCCGGGCAATCAGCCCCAGCATTTT.

This chain uses TRBV7-8 with TRBJ2-5, with 7 bases lining up with TRBD1. CDR1 and CDR2 (germline): SGHVS, FQNEAQ. V trimming: 8 bases; J trimming: 5 bases; junction bases outside the gene matches: 11. This CDR3 has 14 residues. The CDR3 DNA sequence: TGTGCCAGCGCGGGTACAGGCAGGGGGGAGACCCAGTACTTC. Protein product: CASAGTGRGETQYF.

This clone has just one count. The chain combines TRBV15 with TRBJ2-1; D possibly corresponds to TRBD2 (6 bases). CDR1 and CDR2 from the germline V gene are LNHNV and YYDKDF (reference sequence). The ends were cut back, 8 bases at V and 5 bases at J, with 19 bases in the middle. The CDR3 consists of 15 residues. CDR3 nucleotide sequence: TGTGCCACCCGATTGGACTACGCAGGGAACAATGAGCAGTTCTTC. It specifies CATRLDYAGNNEQFF.

This clone was observed a handful of times. The chain joins TRBV6-5 to TRBJ1-2; weak D call: TRBD1 (5 bases). Germline V gives CDR1 MNHEY, CDR2 SVGAGI. V gave up 6 bases and J gave up 7 bases, with 21 bases separating them. The CDR3 has 15 residues. This CDR3 is CASRRGLDRGGGYTF. DNA of the CDR3: TGTGCCAGCAGACGCGGTCTGGATCGGGGGGGTGGCTACACCTTC.

The chain couples TRBV15 to TRBJ2-7; D is unresolved. CDR1 is LNHNV and CDR2 is YYDKDF in the germline V gene (reference sequence). V was pared by 0 bases and J by 3 bases, with 12 bases between. CDR3 size: 15 residues. The DNA of the CDR3 is TGTGCCACCAGCAGAGATCGGGTTGTCGGCTACGAGCAGTACTTC. This codes for CATSRDRVVGYEQYF.

This clone showed up just a few times. The chain is built from TRBV28 and TRBJ2-7; 7 bases fit TRBD1. Trimming at V came to 5 bases and at J to 6 bases, leaving 16 bases not matched to a gene. Germline V gene lookup returns CDR1 MDHEN and CDR2 SYDVKM. The CDR3 has 16 amino acids. DNA of the CDR3: TGTGCCAGCAGTCCGCTTTGGGGCCAGGGGGTCCGCGAGCAGTACTTC. The encoded protein is CASSPLWGQGVREQYF.

The chain couples TRBV7-7 to TRBJ2-5; 11 bases align to TRBD1. Losses at the gene ends were 1 base for V and 3 bases for J; bases not matched to a gene: 1. The CDR3 runs 15 residues. The germline gives CDR1 SSHAT, CDR2 FNYEAQ (reference sequence). The chain's CDR3 is CASSLGDRGEETQYF. The CDR3 DNA reads as TGTGCCAGCAGCTTAGGGGACAGGGGGGAAGAGACCCAGTACTTC.

The chain has TRBV4-2 and TRBJ2-1; 11 bases map to TRBD2. V was clipped by 0 bases and J by 10 bases; unmatched bases: 8. The CDR3 covers 16 residues. Germline values: CDR1 LGHNA, CDR2 YNFKEQ. CDR3 DNA: TGTGCCAGCAGCCAAGAGATAGCGGGGGGGTTCGGCGAGCAGTTCTTC. Its protein product is CASSQEIAGGFGEQFF.

The J gene is TRBJ2-2, the V gene TRBV6-5; no clear D gene. Trimming took 2 bases from V and 6 from J, leaving 13 bases between them. The CDR3 sequence is 15 residues long. Per the germline V gene, CDR1 is MNHEY and CDR2 is SVGAGI. The CDR3 coding sequence is TGTGCCAGCAGTTACGATGCATCAGTCCCCGGGGAGCTGTTTTTT. It is translated as CASSYDASVPGELFF.

The chain has TRBV7-2 and TRBJ1-2; D possibly corresponds to TRBD1 (6 bases). This CDR3 is built from 15 residues. Trimming pared 5 bases from V and 1 base from J, leaving 14 bases between. In germline, CDR1 is SGHTA, CDR2 FQGNSA. DNA for the CDR3: TGTGCCAGCAGCGTCGCTTACAGGGTTAACTATGGCTACACCTTC. It yields the protein CASSVAYRVNYGYTF.

The V and J genes are TRBV28 and TRBJ1-1, with TRBD1 as a possible D gene (6 bases). The CDR3 length is 14 residues. V gave up 8 bases and J gave up 2 bases, with 15 bases separating them. Germline V gene sequence: CDR1 MDHEN, CDR2 SYDVKM. As DNA, the CDR3 is TGTGCCAGCTTACTCAGGGGAACCAACACTGAAGCTTTCTTT. This translates into CASLLRGTNTEAFF.

The chain is built from TRBV5-8 and TRBJ1-6; D perhaps matches TRBD1 (5 bases). The CDR3 has 13 residues. The V end was cut by 1 base, the J end by 7 bases, with 6 bases between. From germline, CDR1 is SGHTS and CDR2 YDEGEE. CDR3 sequence (DNA): TGTGCCAGCAGCTTGCGGGGGAATTCACCCCTCCACTTT. Residues: CASSLRGNSPLHF.

A single count supports this clone. This chain links TRBV5-1 with TRBJ2-1; 7 positions match TRBD2. With 5 bases clipped from V and 9 bases from J, the junction kept 11 bases outside the gene matches. CDR3 size: 14 residues. Germline V gene data show CDR1 as SGHRS and CDR2 as YFSETQ. The CDR3 loop reads CASSPGGGSLEQFF. The CDR3 DNA follows: TGCGCCAGCAGTCCGGGGGGAGGGAGTCTTGAGCAGTTCTTC.

The chain is built from TRBV13 and TRBJ2-2, with TRBD2 identical over 12 bases. V shed 3 bases and J 7 bases; nucleotides not matched to a gene: 9. Germline V gene data show CDR1 as PRHDT and CDR2 as FYEKMQ (reference sequence). CDR3 length equals 17 residues. CDR3 nucleotides: TGTGCCAGCAGCTTCCCGACTAGCGGGGGAATTGGCGGGGAGCTGTTTTTT. Its translation: CASSFPTSGGIGGELFF. The variable domain in full, with the rest retrieved from reference TRBV13 and TRBJ2-2, is AAGVIQSPRHLIKEKRETATLKCYPIPRHDTVYWYQQGPGQDPQFLISFYEKMQSDKGSIPDRFSAQQFSDYHSELNMSSLELGDSALYFCASSFPTSGGIGGELFFGEGSRLTVL.